This T cell receptor beta chain originates from a study of cytomegalovirus exposure and HLA in healthy donors. As regards this clone: An end of the junction does not agree with germline; a read error may underlie this.

Looked up from germline, CDR1 is LGHNA and CDR2 is YSLEER. CDR3 length: 15 residues. Vbeta (60) and Jbeta (13) primers were used in the PCR. Sequenced by immunoSEQ multiplex PCR; TCRdb stores in-frame clones only, minus some. The repertoire holds 100,000 to 120,000 clones, with more than 65% as singletons. Sequencing was performed on PBMCs. The rearrangement uses TRBV4-3 and TRBJ2-6; tentative D call: TRBD1 (5 bases). This TCR came from a man aged 40-49 years in good health and CMV-seropositive. In nucleotides, the CDR3 is TGCGCCAGCAGCCCTCAGAGCTCTGGGGCCAACGGCCTGACTTTC. Amino acid sequence: CASSPQSSGANGLTF.